Each of the 32 T cell receptor beta chains below was sequenced from the same sample in a study of cytomegalovirus exposure and HLA in healthy donors. The PCR contained 60 Vbeta and 13 Jbeta primers. Clones were sequenced by immunoSEQ multiplex PCR, and TCRdb holds only the in-frame ones, with some missing. The sample lists 76,000 or so clones, 79% occurring once. What was sequenced was PBMCs. These receptors were taken from a man younger than 45 in good health and CMV-seronegative.

This clone was detected once. The chain employs TRBV25-1 and TRBJ1-2, with D perhaps TRBD1 (5 bases). This CDR3 region has 16 residues. Trimming removed 4 bases from V and 7 bases from J, with 22 bases in between. CDR1 is MGHDK and CDR2 is SYGVNS in the germline V gene. The CDR3 bases are TGTGCCAGCAGTGCCCTCGGGACTCCTAGTGGGTTTGGCTACACCTTC. Amino acid sequence: CASSALGTPSGFGYTF.

The chain has TRBV7-8 and TRBJ2-5; possibly TRBD2 for D (6 bases). Per germline, CDR1 SGHVS and CDR2 FQNEAQ. Trimming removed 5 bases from V and 5 bases from J, with 18 bases in between. The CDR3 extends over 15 amino acids. The CDR3 spells CASSTRPGDGETQYF. CDR3 DNA: TGTGCCAGCAGCACCAGGCCGGGGGACGGGGAGACCCAGTACTTC.

The rearrangement uses TRBV15 and TRBJ1-5; D remains ambiguous. The CDR3 consists of 18 residues. V lost 1 base and J lost 0, with 16 bases in between. CDR1 is LNHNV and CDR2 is YYDKDF in the germline V gene (reference sequence). In DNA form, the CDR3 reads TGTGCCACCAGCAGAGGACTAAGCACAGATTATAGCAATCAGCCCCAGCATTTT. Translation gives CATSRGLSTDYSNQPQHF.

The genes are TRBV11-2 and TRBJ2-3; weak D call: TRBD1 (6 bases). CDR1 is SGHAT and CDR2 is FQNNGV in the germline V gene. The CDR3 consists of 15 residues. The V end lost 3 bases, the J end lost 8 bases, and 18 bases lay between the germline ends. Written as DNA, the CDR3 is TGTGCCAGCAGCTTCGTCCTTGGGGGCAGTGGTACGCAGTATTTT. Translating it yields CASSFVLGGSGTQYF.

The chain recombines TRBV7-9 with TRBJ1-1; no clear D gene. Germline lookup yields CDR1 SEHNR and CDR2 FQNEAQ (reference sequence). The CDR3 sequence is 14 residues long. Trimming stripped 2 bases from V and 1 base from J, with 8 bases between. The CDR3 nucleotides are TGTGCCAGCAGCTTATTGGGGAGGAACACTGAAGCTTTCTTT. This gives the protein CASSLLGRNTEAFF.

The chain links TRBV7-2 to TRBJ2-2, with TRBD1 identical over 7 bases. The ends lost 5 bases at V and 6 bases at J; junction bases unmatched: 9. Germline loops: CDR1 SGHTA, CDR2 FQGNSA. This CDR3 region has 15 residues. CDR3 nucleotide sequence: TGTGCCAGCAGCCTCCGGGACAGCAGCCCCGGGGAGCTGTTTTTT. It yields the protein CASSLRDSSPGELFF.

This clone was recorded once. The chain recombines TRBV7-9 with TRBJ1-3; D remains unclear. In germline, CDR1 is SEHNR, CDR2 FQNEAQ (reference sequence). CDR3 length: 15 residues. Trimming pared 5 bases from V and 8 bases from J, leaving 19 bases between. The CDR3 region is CASSHLPGKGDTIYF. CDR3 nucleotides: TGTGCCAGCAGCCACCTCCCGGGTAAGGGAGACACCATATATTTT. Supplemented by reference TRBV7-9 and TRBJ1-3, the full variable domain reads DTGVSQNPRHKITKRGQNVTFRCDPISEHNRLYWYRQTLGQGPEFLTYFQNEAQLEKSRLLSDRFSAERPKGSFSTLEIQRTEQGDSAMYLCASSHLPGKGDTIYFGEGSWLTVV.

The chain carries TRBV5-6 and TRBJ1-1; tentative D call: TRBD1 (6 bases). Looked up from germline, CDR1 is SGHDT and CDR2 is YYEEEE. This CDR3 comprises 14 residues. V was pared by 5 bases and J by 6 bases, with 17 bases between. The CDR3 nucleotides read TGTGCCAGCAGTCCCGACAGGTTTATTGCTGAAGCTTTCTTT. Amino acid sequence: CASSPDRFIAEAFF.

The chain recombines TRBV5-4 with TRBJ1-1; 9 bases match TRBD1. The CDR3 length is 14 residues. J gave up 10 bases and V 2 bases, and 9 bases lay outside the gene matches. The germline V gene has CDR1 SGHNT and CDR2 YYREEE (reference sequence). CDR3 nucleotides: TGTGCCAGCAGCTTAGAGGGACAGGGAAGGGTAGCTTTCTTT. Translation: CASSLEGQGRVAFF.

The chain carries TRBV28 and TRBJ1-4, with TRBD1 matching over 8 bases. The germline gives CDR1 MDHEN, CDR2 SYDVKM. The V and J ends lost 5 bases and 7 bases, in that order; junction bases with no gene match: 9. The CDR3 is 15 amino acids. CDR3 protein: CASSLRDRRAEKLFF. The DNA of the CDR3 is TGTGCCAGCAGTCTTCGGGACAGGCGGGCTGAAAAACTGTTTTTT.

The V and J genes are TRBV29-1 and TRBJ2-7, with 13 bases matching TRBD2. V was pared by 6 bases and J by 4 bases, with 9 bases of the junction left unmatched. CDR3 length: 15 amino acids. Germline CDR1 is SQVTM and CDR2 is ANQGSEA. The CDR3 nucleotides read TGCAGCGTGTGGGGACTAGCGGGGAACCTATACGAGCAGTACTTC. Its protein is CSVWGLAGNLYEQYF.

V gene TRBV30 combines with J gene TRBJ1-3; tentative D call: TRBD1 (6 bases). The CDR3 covers 12 residues. The V end was cut by 7 bases, the J end by 0 bases, with 7 bases between. CDR1 GTSNPN and CDR2 SVGIG come from the germline V gene (reference sequence). The CDR3 spells CASGDSGNTIYF. DNA for the CDR3: TGTGCCTCAGGGGACTCTGGAAACACCATATATTTT. Full variable domain (remainder filled in from reference TRBV30 and TRBJ1-3): SQTIHQWPATLVQPVGSPLSLECTVEGTSNPNLYWYRQAAGRGLQLLFYSVGIGQISSEVPQNLSASRPQDRQFILSSKKLLLSDSGFYLCASGDSGNTIYFGEGSWLTVV.

The V and J genes are TRBV6-5 and TRBJ2-5; perhaps TRBD1 as D (6 bases). This CDR3 region has 15 residues. Germline V gives CDR1 MNHEY, CDR2 SVGAGI. V was clipped by 8 bases and J by 7 bases, with 23 bases between them. The DNA of the CDR3 is TGTGCCAGCCGCCCAGGGGTCCCGAAGTACGGGACCCAGTACTTC. Translating it yields CASRPGVPKYGTQYF.

The V and J genes are TRBV19 and TRBJ2-1, with D perhaps matching TRBD1 (7 bases). CDR3 size: 16 residues. Germline values: CDR1 LNHDA, CDR2 SQIVND (reference sequence). V was clipped by 6 bases and J by 9 bases, with 24 bases between them. CDR3 sequence: CASSRRTGVGTGEQFF. CDR3 DNA sequence: TGTGCCAGTAGCCGACGCACAGGGGTTGGGACTGGTGAGCAGTTCTTC.

Points on this clone: At one of its ends the junction is not consistent with the germline gene, which may arise from a read error. The rearrangement uses TRBV6-5 and TRBJ1-1, with 8 bases lining up with TRBD1. Germline V gene sequence: CDR1 MNHEY, CDR2 SVGAGI. The length of the CDR3 is 16 residues. In nucleotides, the CDR3 is TGTGCCCGCAGTTACTCAGGGGACAGGTTGAACACTGAAGCTTTCTTT. Its translation: CARSYSGDRLNTEAFF.

This chain connects TRBV27 to TRBJ1-1, with D perhaps TRBD1 (6 bases). Trimming cost V 0 bases and J 5 bases, with 10 bases left between them. Germline V gives CDR1 MNHEY, CDR2 SMNVEV (reference sequence). The CDR3 consists of 14 residues. The CDR3 spells CASSLSWGRTEAFF. In DNA form, the CDR3 reads TGTGCCAGCAGTTTATCGTGGGGGCGGACTGAAGCTTTCTTT.

The chain recombines TRBV5-1 with TRBJ1-1, with 9 bases lining up with TRBD1. Per germline, CDR1 SGHRS and CDR2 YFSETQ. V lost 4 bases to trimming and J lost 0 bases; unmatched junction nucleotides: 13. The CDR3 is 18 amino acids. CDR3 coding DNA: TGCGCCAGCAGCCCCCAGGACAGGGGCTTATTGATGAACACTGAAGCTTTCTTT. Translated, it gives CASSPQDRGLLMNTEAFF.

The genes are TRBV25-1 and TRBJ1-6; D gene unclear. There are 12 residues in the CDR3. Germline V lookup: CDR1 MGHDK, CDR2 SYGVNS. V was shortened by 2 bases and J by 10 bases, with 6 bases between the two germline ends. CDR3 nucleotides: TGTGCCAGCAGTGAAGGGAGGTCACCCCTCCACTTT. It translates to CASSEGRSPLHF. The full variable domain, in which reference TRBV25-1 and TRBJ1-6 provide the parts outside the CDR3, is EADIYQTPRYLVIGTGKKITLECSQTMGHDKMYWYQQDPGMELHLIHYSYGVNSTEKGDLSSESTVSRIRTEHFPLTLESARPSHTSQYLCASSEGRSPLHFGNGTRLTVT.

The chain is built from TRBV6-1 and TRBJ1-2, with D possibly matching TRBD1 (6 bases). CDR3 size: 13 residues. Trimming removed 10 bases at V and 4 bases at J, with 16 bases between. The germline V gene encodes CDR1 MNHNS and CDR2 SASEGT. CDR3 sequence: CANKQGASYGYTF. CDR3 nucleotides: TGTGCCAACAAACAGGGAGCTTCCTATGGCTACACCTTC.

The rearrangement links TRBV6-4 to TRBJ2-1, with 8 bases lining up with TRBD2. Germline V gene sequence: CDR1 MRHNA, CDR2 SNTAGT. The CDR3 length is 15 residues. With V trimmed by 0 bases and J by 4 bases, 2 bases remained unmatched. The CDR3 reads CASSDSTGGYNEQFF. For the CDR3, the DNA is TGTGCCAGCAGTGACTCGACGGGAGGGTACAATGAGCAGTTCTTC.

The J gene is TRBJ1-1, the V gene TRBV5-4; 8 bases line up with TRBD1. Unmatched junction bases numbered 7, after V lost 0 bases and J lost 0 bases. This CDR3 contains 17 residues. CDR1 SGHNT and CDR2 YYREEE come from the germline V gene (reference sequence). CDR3 sequence: CASSLDRGGRMNTEAFF. CDR3 in DNA: TGTGCCAGCAGCTTGGACAGGGGGGGTCGAATGAACACTGAAGCTTTCTTT.

V is TRBV12-5 and J is TRBJ2-5; D uncertain. Germline V gene sequence: CDR1 LGHNT, CDR2 FRNRAP. Trimming took 5 bases from V and 2 from J, leaving 9 bases between them. This CDR3 comprises 13 residues. The CDR3 nucleotides read TGTGCTAGTGGTCTCGGCGGTCAAGAGACCCAGTACTTC. It is translated as CASGLGGQETQYF.

The sample holds one count of this clone. The chain couples TRBV7-9 to TRBJ2-2; TRBD2 is a possible D gene (6 bases). The CDR3 sequence is 15 residues long. The V and J ends lost 3 bases and 2 bases respectively, with 10 bases between them. The germline gives CDR1 SEHNR, CDR2 FQNEAQ (reference sequence). Written as DNA, the CDR3 is TGTGCCAGCAGCTTCGGCGGGGTAAACACCGGGGAGCTGTTTTTT. Amino acids: CASSFGGVNTGELFF.

The chain carries TRBV6-1 and TRBJ1-5; 9 bases match TRBD1. The ends lost 4 bases at V and 6 bases at J; junction bases unmatched: 10. The germline V gene has CDR1 MNHNS and CDR2 SASEGT. The CDR3 is 16 amino acids. CDR3 in amino acids: CASSAHGTGKRQPQHF. CDR3 bases: TGTGCCAGCAGTGCCCACGGGACAGGGAAGCGTCAGCCCCAGCATTTT.

This sequence joins TRBV11-3 and TRBJ2-2, with D perhaps matching TRBD1 (6 bases). Germline V gene lookup returns CDR1 SGHNT and CDR2 YENEEA. Trimming stripped 1 base from V and 6 bases from J, with 15 bases between. This CDR3 spans 16 amino acids. The CDR3 DNA is TGTGCCAGCAGCTTAGGGACAGCCCTGAGCTCCGGGGAGCTGTTTTTT. Translation: CASSLGTALSSGELFF. Full variable domain (remainder filled in from reference TRBV11-3 and TRBJ2-2): EAGVVQSPRYKIIEKKQPVAFWCNPISGHNTLYWYLQNLGQGPELLIRYENEEAVDDSQLPKDRFSAERLKGVDSTLKIQPAELGDSAVYLCASSLGTALSSGELFFGEGSRLTVL.

This clone was counted only a few times. The chain employs TRBV4-3 and TRBJ2-3; D might be TRBD1 or TRBD2, each matching 5 bases. CDR1 is LGHNA, CDR2 YSLEER, per germline. The length of the CDR3 is 16 residues. Between the trimmed V and J ends, which lost 4 bases and 0 bases, there was a span of 14 bases. The CDR3: CASSREGLGSTDTQYF. The CDR3 bases are TGCGCCAGCAGCCGAGAGGGGCTTGGCAGCACAGATACGCAGTATTTT.

V usage is TRBV4-1 and J usage is TRBJ1-1, with 8 positions matching TRBD1. V lost 4 bases and J lost 5; bases outside the gene matches: 12. The CDR3 totals 16 residues. The germline CDR1 and CDR2 sequences are MGHRA and YSYEKL. CDR3 amino acids: CASSRGTGGLGTEAFF. Here the CDR3 DNA reads TGCGCCAGCAGCCGAGGGACAGGCGGATTGGGAACTGAAGCTTTCTTT.

In DNA form, the CDR3 reads TGTGCCAGTACTAAAACTAGCGCTCAAGAGACCCAGTACTTC. This translates into CASTKTSAQETQYF. The genes are TRBV9 and TRBJ2-5; TRBD2 matches at 7 bases. After removal of 8 bases from V and 2 bases from J, the junction contained 9 bases not matched to a gene. The germline V gene encodes CDR1 SGDLS and CDR2 YYNGEE. The CDR3 spans 14 residues.

The genes are TRBV6-5 and TRBJ2-5, with a tentative D call TRBD1 (6 bases). CDR3 length: 15 residues. V lost 6 bases to trimming and J lost 0 bases, with 14 bases between them. Germline CDR1 reads MNHEY; CDR2 reads SVGAGI. In DNA form, the CDR3 reads TGTGCCAGCAGGTACGGACAGTCGAACCAAGAGACCCAGTACTTC. Translation: CASRYGQSNQETQYF.

This chain uses TRBV19 with TRBJ2-1, with 9 bases matching TRBD2. V lost 6 bases, J lost 4 bases, and 7 bases stayed unmatched. This CDR3 has 15 amino acids. The V gene's germline CDR1 is LNHDA and CDR2 SQIVND (reference sequence). Here the CDR3 DNA reads TGTGCCAGTAGGAAAGAGACTAGCGGATACAATGAGCAGTTCTTC. Translating it yields CASRKETSGYNEQFF.

The chain is built from TRBV29-1 and TRBJ2-1; 7 bases are a match to TRBD2. This CDR3 region has 15 residues. Germline values: CDR1 SQVTM, CDR2 ANQGSEA. V lost 3 bases to trimming and J lost 7 bases; unmatched junction nucleotides: 12. The CDR3 region is CSVDRNGGRGNEQFF. CDR3 coding DNA: TGCAGCGTTGATCGGAATGGCGGGAGAGGAAATGAGCAGTTCTTC.

This chain joins TRBV7-9 and TRBJ1-5; 8 bases align to TRBD1. The ends lost 0 bases at V and 5 bases at J; junction bases unmatched: 6. CDR3 length equals 16 residues. CDR1 SEHNR and CDR2 FQNEAQ come from the germline V gene (reference sequence). The CDR3, as DNA: TGTGCCAGCAGCTTAGCGACAGGGGAGGGTGATCAGCCCCAGCATTTT. Translated, it gives CASSLATGEGDQPQHF.